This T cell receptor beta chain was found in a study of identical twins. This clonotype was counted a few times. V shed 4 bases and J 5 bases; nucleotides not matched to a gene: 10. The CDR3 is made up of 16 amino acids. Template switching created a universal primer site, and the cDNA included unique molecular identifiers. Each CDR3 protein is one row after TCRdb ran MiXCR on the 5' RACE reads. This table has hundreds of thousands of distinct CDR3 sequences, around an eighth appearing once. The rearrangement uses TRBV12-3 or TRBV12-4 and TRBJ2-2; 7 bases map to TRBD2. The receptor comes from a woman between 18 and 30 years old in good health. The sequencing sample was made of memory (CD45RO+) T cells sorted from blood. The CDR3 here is CASSYPPGGGTGELFF. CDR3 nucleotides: TGTGCCAGCAGTTATCCCCCGGGGGGAGGAACCGGGGAGCTGTTTTTT.